This record looks at one T cell receptor (beta chain) sequence and its context. This sample stems from a study of CD8+CD57+ T cells in acquired aplastic anemia. The study profiled TCR beta VDJ and CDR3 using genomic DNA as template. TCRdb used MiXCR to reprocess the reads, holding one entry per CDR3 protein. The sample holds approximately 160,000 distinct CDR3 sequences; around 43% are singletons and the top ten take around 3.2%. By flow cytometry, patients selected for sequencing had shown an expansion of CD8+CD57+ cells. Trimming took 8 bases from V and 5 from J; bases not matched to a gene: 3. This CDR3 is built from 12 residues. CDR1 and CDR2 (germline): DFQATT, SNEGSKA (reference sequence).

The clonotype originates from a human donor with aplastic anemia. The rearrangement links TRBV20-1 to TRBJ1-6, with 7 bases lining up with TRBD1. Sequences were obtained from sorted CD4+, CD8+, or CD8+CD57+ T cells (not recorded which) from PBMCs. In nucleotides, the CDR3 is TGCAGTCCGGACAGGAATAATTCACCCCTCCACTTT. It encodes CSPDRNNSPLHF.